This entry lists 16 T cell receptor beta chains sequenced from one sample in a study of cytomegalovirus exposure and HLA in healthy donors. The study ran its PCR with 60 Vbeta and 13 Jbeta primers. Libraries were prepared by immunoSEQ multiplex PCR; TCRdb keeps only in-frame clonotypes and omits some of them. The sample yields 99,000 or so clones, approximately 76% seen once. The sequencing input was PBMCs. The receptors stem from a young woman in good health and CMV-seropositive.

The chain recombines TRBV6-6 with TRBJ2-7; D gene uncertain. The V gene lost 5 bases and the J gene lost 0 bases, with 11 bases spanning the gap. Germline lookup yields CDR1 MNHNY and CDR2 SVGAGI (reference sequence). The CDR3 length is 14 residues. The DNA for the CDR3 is TGTGCCAGCAGTATCGGCGGATACTCCTACGAGCAGTACTTC. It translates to CASSIGGYSYEQYF.

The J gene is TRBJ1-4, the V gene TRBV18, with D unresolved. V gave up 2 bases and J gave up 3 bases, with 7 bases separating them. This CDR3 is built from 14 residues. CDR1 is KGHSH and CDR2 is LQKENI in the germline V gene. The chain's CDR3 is CASSPDTSNEKLFF. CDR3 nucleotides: TGTGCCAGCTCACCAGACACCTCTAATGAAAAACTGTTTTTT.

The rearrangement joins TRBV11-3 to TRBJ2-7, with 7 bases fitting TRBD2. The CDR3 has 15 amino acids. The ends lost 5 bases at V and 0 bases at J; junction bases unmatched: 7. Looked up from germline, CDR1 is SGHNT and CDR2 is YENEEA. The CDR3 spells CASSLGLAASYEQYF. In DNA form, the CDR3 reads TGTGCCAGCAGCCTTGGGCTAGCGGCCTCCTACGAGCAGTACTTC.

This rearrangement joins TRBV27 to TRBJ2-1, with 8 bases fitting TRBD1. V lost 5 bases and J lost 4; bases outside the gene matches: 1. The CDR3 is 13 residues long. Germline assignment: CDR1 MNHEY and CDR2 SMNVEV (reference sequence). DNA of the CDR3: TGTGCCAGCAGTCGGACAGGGTACAATGAGCAGTTCTTC. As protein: CASSRTGYNEQFF.

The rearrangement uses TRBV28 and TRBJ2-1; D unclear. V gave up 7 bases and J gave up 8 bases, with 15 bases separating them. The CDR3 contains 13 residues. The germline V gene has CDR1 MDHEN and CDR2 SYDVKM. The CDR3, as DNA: TGTGCCAGCACCGGCCCCGAGGTGCATGAGCAGTTCTTC. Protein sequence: CASTGPEVHEQFF.

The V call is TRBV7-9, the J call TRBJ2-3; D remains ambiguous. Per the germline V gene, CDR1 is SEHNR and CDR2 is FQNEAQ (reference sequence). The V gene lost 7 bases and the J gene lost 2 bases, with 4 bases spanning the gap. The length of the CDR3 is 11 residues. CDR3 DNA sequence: TGTGCCAGCACCATCACAGATACGCAGTATTTT. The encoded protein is CASTITDTQYF.

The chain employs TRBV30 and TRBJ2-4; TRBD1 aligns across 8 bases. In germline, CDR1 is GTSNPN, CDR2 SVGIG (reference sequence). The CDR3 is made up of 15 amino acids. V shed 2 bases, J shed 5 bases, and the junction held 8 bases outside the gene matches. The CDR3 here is CAWSYGQGSQNIQYF. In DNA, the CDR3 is TGTGCCTGGAGTTACGGACAGGGATCTCAAAACATTCAGTACTTC.

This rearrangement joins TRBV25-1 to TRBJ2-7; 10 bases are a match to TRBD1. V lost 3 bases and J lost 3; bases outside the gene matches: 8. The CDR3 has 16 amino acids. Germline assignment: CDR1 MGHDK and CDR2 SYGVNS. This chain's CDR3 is CASSDPNRDRGYEQYF. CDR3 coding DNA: TGTGCCAGCAGTGACCCTAATCGGGACAGGGGCTACGAGCAGTACTTC.

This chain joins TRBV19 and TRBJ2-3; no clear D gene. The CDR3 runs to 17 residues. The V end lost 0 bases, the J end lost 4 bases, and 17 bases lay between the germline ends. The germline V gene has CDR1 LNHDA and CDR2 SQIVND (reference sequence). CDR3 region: CASSIEHRALAADTQYF. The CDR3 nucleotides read TGTGCCAGTAGTATAGAGCATCGAGCCTTAGCAGCAGATACGCAGTATTTT.

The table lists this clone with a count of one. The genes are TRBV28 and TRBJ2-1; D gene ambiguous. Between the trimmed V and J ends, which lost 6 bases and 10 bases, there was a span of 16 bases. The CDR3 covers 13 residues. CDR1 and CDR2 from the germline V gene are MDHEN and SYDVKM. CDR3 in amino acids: CASRPPHVREQFF. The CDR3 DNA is TGTGCCAGCAGGCCCCCCCACGTGAGGGAGCAGTTCTTC.

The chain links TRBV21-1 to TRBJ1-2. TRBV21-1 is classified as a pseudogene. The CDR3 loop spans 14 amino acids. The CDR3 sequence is CASSKGPTRGGYTF. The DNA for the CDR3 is TGTGCCAGCAGCAAAGGCCCCACACGGGGTGGCTACACCTTC.

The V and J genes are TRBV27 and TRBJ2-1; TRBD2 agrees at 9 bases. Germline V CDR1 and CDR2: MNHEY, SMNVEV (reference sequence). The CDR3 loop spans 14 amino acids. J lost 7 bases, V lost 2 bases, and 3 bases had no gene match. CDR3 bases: TGTGCCAGCAGTTTAGGTAGCGGGAGAAATGAGCAGTTCTTC. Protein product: CASSLGSGRNEQFF.

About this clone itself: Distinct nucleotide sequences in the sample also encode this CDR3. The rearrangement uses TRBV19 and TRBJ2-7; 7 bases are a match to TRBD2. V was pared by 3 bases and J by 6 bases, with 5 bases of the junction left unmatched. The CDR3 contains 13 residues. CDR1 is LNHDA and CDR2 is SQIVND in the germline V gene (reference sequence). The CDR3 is CASSIGLAGEQYF. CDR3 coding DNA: TGTGCCAGTAGTATCGGGTTAGCGGGCGAGCAGTACTTC.

Written as DNA, the CDR3 is TGTGCCAGCAGTTTCGTAGCGGGAGGGGCAACCTACAATGAGCAGTTCTTC. Its translation is CASSFVAGGATYNEQFF. The chain links TRBV2 to TRBJ2-1; 11 nucleotides match TRBD2. The CDR3 is made up of 17 amino acids. Trimming removed 5 bases from V and 2 bases from J; junction bases left unmatched: 8. CDR1 SNHLY and CDR2 FYNNEI come from the germline V gene.

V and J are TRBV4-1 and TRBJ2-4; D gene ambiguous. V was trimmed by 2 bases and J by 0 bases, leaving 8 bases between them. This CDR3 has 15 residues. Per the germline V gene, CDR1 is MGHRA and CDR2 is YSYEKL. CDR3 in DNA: TGCGCCAGCAGCCAATCAGGTACAGCCAAAAACATTCAGTACTTC. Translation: CASSQSGTAKNIQYF.

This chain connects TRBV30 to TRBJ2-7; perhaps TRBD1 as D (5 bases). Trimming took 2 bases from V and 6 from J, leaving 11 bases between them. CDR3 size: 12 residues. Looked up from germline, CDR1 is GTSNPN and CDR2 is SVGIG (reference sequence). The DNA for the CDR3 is TGTGCCTGGAGTCCAACAGGAAGCGAGCAGTACTTC. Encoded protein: CAWSPTGSEQYF.